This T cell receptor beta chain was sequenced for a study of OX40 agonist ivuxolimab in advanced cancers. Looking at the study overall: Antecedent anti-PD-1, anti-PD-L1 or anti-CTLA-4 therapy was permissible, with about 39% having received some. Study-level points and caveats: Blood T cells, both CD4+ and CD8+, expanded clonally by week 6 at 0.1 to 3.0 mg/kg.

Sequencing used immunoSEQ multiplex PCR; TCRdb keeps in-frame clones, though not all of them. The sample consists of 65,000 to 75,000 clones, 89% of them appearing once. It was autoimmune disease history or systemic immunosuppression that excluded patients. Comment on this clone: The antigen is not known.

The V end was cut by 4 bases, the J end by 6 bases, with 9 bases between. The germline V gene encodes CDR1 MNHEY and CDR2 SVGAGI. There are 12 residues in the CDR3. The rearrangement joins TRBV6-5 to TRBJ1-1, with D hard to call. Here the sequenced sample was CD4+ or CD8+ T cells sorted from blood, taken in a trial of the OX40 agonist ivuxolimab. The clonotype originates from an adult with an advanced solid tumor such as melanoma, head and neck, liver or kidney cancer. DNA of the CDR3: TGTGCCAGCAGTTCTTACGGTGCTGAAGCTTTCTTT. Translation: CASSSYGAEAFF.